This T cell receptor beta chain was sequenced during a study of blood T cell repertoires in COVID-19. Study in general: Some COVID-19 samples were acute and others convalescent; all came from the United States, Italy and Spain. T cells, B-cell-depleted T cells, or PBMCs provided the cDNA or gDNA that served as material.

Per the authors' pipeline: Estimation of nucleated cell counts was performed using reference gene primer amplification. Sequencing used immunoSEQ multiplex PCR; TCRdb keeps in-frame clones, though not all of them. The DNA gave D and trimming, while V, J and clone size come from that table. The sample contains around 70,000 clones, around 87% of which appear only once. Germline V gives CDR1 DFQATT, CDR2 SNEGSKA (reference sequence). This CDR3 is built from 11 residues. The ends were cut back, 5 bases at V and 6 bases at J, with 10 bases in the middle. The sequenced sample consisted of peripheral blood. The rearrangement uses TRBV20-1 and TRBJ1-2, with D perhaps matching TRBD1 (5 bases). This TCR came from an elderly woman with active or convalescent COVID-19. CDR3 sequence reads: CSASDSHGYTF. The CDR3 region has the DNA TGCAGTGCTTCTGACAGCCATGGCTACACCTTC.